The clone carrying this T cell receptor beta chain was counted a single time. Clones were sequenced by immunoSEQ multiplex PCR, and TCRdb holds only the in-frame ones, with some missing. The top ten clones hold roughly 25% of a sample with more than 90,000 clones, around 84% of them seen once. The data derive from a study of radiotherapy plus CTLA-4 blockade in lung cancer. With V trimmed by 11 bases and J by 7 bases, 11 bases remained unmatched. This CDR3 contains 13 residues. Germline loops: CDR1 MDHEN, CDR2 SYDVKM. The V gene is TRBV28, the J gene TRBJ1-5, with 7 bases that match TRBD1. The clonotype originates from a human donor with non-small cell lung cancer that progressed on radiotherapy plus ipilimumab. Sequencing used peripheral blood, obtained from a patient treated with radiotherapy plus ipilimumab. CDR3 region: CASRGRGEQPQHF. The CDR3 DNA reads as TGTGCCTCCAGGGGCAGGGGGGAGCAGCCCCAGCATTTT. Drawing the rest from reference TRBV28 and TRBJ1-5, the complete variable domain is DVKVTQSSRYLVKRTGEKVFLECVQDMDHENMFWYRQDPGLGLRLIYFSYDVKMKEKGDIPEGYSVSREKKERFSLILESASTNQTSMYLCASRGRGEQPQHFGDGTRLSIL.